The T cell receptor (beta chain) under discussion was sequenced for a study of blood T cell repertoires in COVID-19. TCRdb's copy holds only in-frame clones and misses some; the assay was immunoSEQ multiplex PCR. The sample lists around 170,000 clones, roughly 70% seen once, with less than 3% in the top ten. The V gene's germline CDR1 is LNHDA and CDR2 SQIVND (reference sequence). V lost 6 bases and J lost 9, with 12 bases in between. This CDR3 has 12 amino acids. The clonotype originates from an elderly woman with acute or convalescent COVID-19. The sequencing input was peripheral blood. The chain has TRBV19 and TRBJ2-1; unclear D gene. The chain's CDR3 is CASSPDSIEQFF. The CDR3 DNA sequence: TGTGCCAGTAGCCCAGACTCCATTGAGCAGTTCTTC. The whole variable domain, remainder taken from reference TRBV19 and TRBJ2-1, is DGGITQSPKYLFRKEGQNVTLSCEQNLNHDAMYWYRQDPGQGLRLIYYSQIVNDFQKGDIAEGYSVSREKKESFPLTVTSAQKNPTAFYLCASSPDSIEQFFGPGTRLTVL.